This TCR beta chain was identified during a study of CD8 T cells in ankylosing spondylitis (dated by TCRdb to about 2017). A note on the overall study: To find TCR variants linked to disease, the study profiled T cell receptor beta repertoires in ankylosing spondylitis patients and healthy donors. The full study cohort was made up of 20 to 25 ankylosing spondylitis patients and about a hundred healthy donors. Samples of peripheral blood were taken, and for ankylosing spondylitis patients, synovial fluid was collected as well. What the authors observed across the whole study: Some motif variants had previously been reported in the synovial fluid and blood of reactive arthritis patients, which suggests shared mechanisms of disease initiation. Blood from ankylosing spondylitis patients appeared to be characterized by a TCR beta motif composed of several highly homologous amino acid variants. The disease-linked clones showed a CD8+ phenotype and occurred at relatively low frequencies in peripheral blood. The disease-linked clones were reported to be significantly enriched in matched synovial fluid samples from ankylosing spondylitis patients.

This clonotype came up many times. Its antigen remains undetermined. No clone much larger than this one lies a single base away; base qualities are absent. The sequencing machine was an Illumina HiSeq 2500. Quantitative 5'-RACE with molecular barcodes was the method used to prepare the TCR beta libraries. Processing in the source paper ran as follows. A new computational method based on a probabilistic model of VDJ rearrangement was used to identify disease-linked TCR variants. TCRdb redid the processing of the public reads, applying fastp at Q25 and MiXCR, and retained in-frame beta chains. Rows with a matching CDR3 protein are joined into one entry that keeps the most common DNA and genes. It is TCRdb's table, rather than the study itself, that gives the V and J calls and clone size. The sample includes roughly 230,000 distinct CDR3 sequences, with 15% to 20% observed a single time. The top ten constitute less than 35% of the sample.

V is reduced by 3 bases and J by 4 bases, leaving a spacing of 12 bases between them. The CDR3 contains 13 residues, cysteine and phenylalanine counted. CDR3 DNA is the only sequence kept; it has 39 bases, read in frame from the first base. Looking up the germline V gene yields CDR1 SQVTM and CDR2 ANQGSEA. Sequenced: blood, either unsorted or a sorted T cell fraction (not recorded which). Recombination connected TRBV29-1 to TRBJ2-5; the D gene is perhaps TRBD1, from 5 matching bases. This receptor was identified in a male donor with ankylosing spondylitis or in good health (not recorded which). Read as DNA, the sequence is TGCAGCGTTGACGGCAGGGAAGGAGAGACCCAGTACTTC. Translated, it reads CSVDGREGETQYF.